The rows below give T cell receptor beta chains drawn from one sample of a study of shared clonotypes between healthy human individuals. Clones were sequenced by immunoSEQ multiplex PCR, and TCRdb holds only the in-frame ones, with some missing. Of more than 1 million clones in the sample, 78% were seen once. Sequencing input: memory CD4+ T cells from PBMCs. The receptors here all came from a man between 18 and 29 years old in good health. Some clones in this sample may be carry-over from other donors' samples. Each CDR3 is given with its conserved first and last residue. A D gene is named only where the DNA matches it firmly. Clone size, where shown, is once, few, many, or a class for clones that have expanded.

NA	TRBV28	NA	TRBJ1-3	TGTGCCAGCAGTTTACTCACAGTGATCTCTGGAAACACCATATATTTT	CASSLLTVISGNTIYF
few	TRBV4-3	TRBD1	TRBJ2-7	TGCGCCAGCAGCCAAGGGACAGGTCCCTACGAGCAGTACTTC	CASSQGTGPYEQYF
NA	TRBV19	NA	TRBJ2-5	TGTGCCAGTAGTATAGGGGCAGGGCAAGAGACCCAGTACTTC	CASSIGAGQETQYF
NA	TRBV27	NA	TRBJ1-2	TGTGCCAGCAGTTTTAACAGAGGTCATGGCTACACCTTC	CASSFNRGHGYTF
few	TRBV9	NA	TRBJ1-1	TGTGCCAGCAGCGTGGGGCCGGTGAACACTGAAGCTTTCTTT	CASSVGPVNTEAFF
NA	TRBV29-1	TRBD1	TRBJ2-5	TGCAGCGCATCGACAGGGGGGTACCAAGAGACCCAGTACTTC	CSASTGGYQETQYF
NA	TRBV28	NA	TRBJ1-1	TGTGCCAGCAAACGGGGGGCAAGAACTGAAGCTTTCTTT	CASKRGARTEAFF
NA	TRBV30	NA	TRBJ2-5	TGTGCCTGGGGATTGTGGGGGACGGGGCAGGAGACCCAGTACTTC	CAWGLWGTGQETQYF
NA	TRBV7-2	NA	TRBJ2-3	TGTGCCAGCAGCTCGGGGACTGTTAGCACAGATACGCAGTATTTT	CASSSGTVSTDTQYF
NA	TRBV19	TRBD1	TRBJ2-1	TGTGCCAGTAGTACGAGGGGACAGGGGGCTTTGAATGAGCAGTTCTTC	CASSTRGQGALNEQFF
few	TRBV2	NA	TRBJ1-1	TGTGCCAGCAGCGGCACAGGGATGAACACTGAAGCTTTCTTT	CASSGTGMNTEAFF
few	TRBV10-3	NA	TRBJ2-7	TGTGCCATCAGTGAGTCGGGCAGGGCCCCCTACGAGCAGTACTTC	CAISESGRAPYEQYF
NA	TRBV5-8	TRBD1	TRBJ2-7	TGTGCCAGCGCCCGGACCGAGACAGGGTGGACCCCCGGCGAGCAGTACTTC	CASARTETGWTPGEQYF
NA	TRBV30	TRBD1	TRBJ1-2	TGTGCCTGGAGGGTAACCGGGACAGCTTCTTACTATGGCTACACCTTC	CAWRVTGTASYYGYTF
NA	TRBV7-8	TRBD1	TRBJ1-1	TGTGCCAGCAGCCCGAGGACAGGGGAGTCTGAAGCTTTCTTT	CASSPRTGESEAFF
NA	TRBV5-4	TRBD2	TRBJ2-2	TGTGCCAGCAGCTTTCCGGGACTAGCGGGAGATACCGGGGAGCTGTTTTTT	CASSFPGLAGDTGELFF
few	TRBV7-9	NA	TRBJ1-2	TGTGCCAGCAGCTTTTTTTCGGACGACTATGGCTACACCTTC	CASSFFSDDYGYTF
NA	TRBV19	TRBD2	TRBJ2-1	TGTGCCAGTAGTATCCGACTAGCGGGGACCTACAATGAGCAGTTCTTC	CASSIRLAGTYNEQFF
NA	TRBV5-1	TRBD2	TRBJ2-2	TGCGCCAGCGCTCCTCCCCTGCTAGCGGGATACGGGGAGCTGTTTTTT	CASAPPLLAGYGELFF
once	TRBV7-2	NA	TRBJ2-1	TGTGCCAGCAGCTTTCTAAGTTGGATGGGGCCGGGCAATGAGCAGTTCTTC	CASSFLSWMGPGNEQFF
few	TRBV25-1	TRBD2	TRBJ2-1	TGTGCCAGCAGTGGGCAGCGGGGACACAATGAGCAGTTCTTC	CASSGQRGHNEQFF
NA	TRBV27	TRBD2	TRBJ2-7	TGTGCCAGCAGTTTAAAGGTAGCGGGAGGGCCTAAGCAGTACTTC	CASSLKVAGGPKQYF
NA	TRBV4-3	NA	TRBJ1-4	TGCGCCAGCAGCCCCCAGGGAGGAACTAATGAAAAACTGTTTTTT	CASSPQGGTNEKLFF
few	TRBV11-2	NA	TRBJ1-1	TGTGCCAGCAGCGTGGACAGGAACACTGAAGCTTTCTTT	CASSVDRNTEAFF
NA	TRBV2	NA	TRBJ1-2	TGTGCCAGCAGTGAATTGAGGGGGGCGCGAGGCTACACCTTC	CASSELRGARGYTF
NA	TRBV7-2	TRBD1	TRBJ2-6	TGTGCCAGCAGCCCCCAGGGGGCTTCCGGGGCCAACGTCCTGACTTTC	CASSPQGASGANVLTF
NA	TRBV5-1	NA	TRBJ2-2	TGCGCCAGCAGCTTGGAGATAGGGAGGAACACCGGGGAGCTGTTTTTT	CASSLEIGRNTGELFF
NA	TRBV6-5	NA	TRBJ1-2	TGTGCCAGCAGCCGATCACCCGGCGGTGACTATGGCTACACCTTC	CASSRSPGGDYGYTF
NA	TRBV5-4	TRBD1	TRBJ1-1	TGTGCCAGCAGCTTTCCAGGGGGAGACACTGAAGCTTTCTTT	CASSFPGGDTEAFF
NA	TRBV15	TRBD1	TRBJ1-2	TGTGCCACCAGCAGAGGGGACAGCAGCTATGGCTACACCTTC	CATSRGDSSYGYTF
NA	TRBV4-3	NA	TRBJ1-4	TGCGCCAGCAGCCAAGATATCCGGGGCGACGGCGAAAAACTGTTTTTT	CASSQDIRGDGEKLFF
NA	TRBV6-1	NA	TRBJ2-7	TGTGCCAGCAGTGAACGCGAGGGTTGGGAGCAGTACTTC	CASSEREGWEQYF
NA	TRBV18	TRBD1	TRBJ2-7	TGTGCCAGCTCCTCCGGGACAGGGGCCTACGAGCAGTACTTC	CASSSGTGAYEQYF
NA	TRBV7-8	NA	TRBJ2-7	TGTGCCAGCAGCTTTATACAGGCCTACGAGCAGTACTTC	CASSFIQAYEQYF
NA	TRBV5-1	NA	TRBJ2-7	TGCGCCAGCAGCCGTATGTCCGGGTGGGTAACCTACGAGCAGTACTTC	CASSRMSGWVTYEQYF
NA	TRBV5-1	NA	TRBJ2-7	TGCGCCAGCAGCTTGGGGACAAACGAGCAGTACTTC	CASSLGTNEQYF
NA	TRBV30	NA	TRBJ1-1	TGTGCCTGGTCGGTACACCAGAACACTGAAGCTTTCTTT	CAWSVHQNTEAFF
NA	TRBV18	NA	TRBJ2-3	TGTGCCAGCTCACCCACCCGACTATACACAGATACGCAGTATTTT	CASSPTRLYTDTQYF
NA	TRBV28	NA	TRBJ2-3	TGTGCCAGCAGCCGACAACCGACGAATACGCAGTATTTT	CASSRQPTNTQYF
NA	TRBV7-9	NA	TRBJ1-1	TGTGCCAGCAGCTTAATGGGGCGGTCGAACACTGAAGCTTTCTTT	CASSLMGRSNTEAFF
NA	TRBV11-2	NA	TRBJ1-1	TGTGCCAGCAGCCTCCTAGGTGGGGGGAACAAGGAAGCTTTCTTT	CASSLLGGGNKEAFF
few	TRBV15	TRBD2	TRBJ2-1	TGTGCCACCAGCAGAGCAGGGACTAGCGGGAGGAGCGAGCAGTTCTTC	CATSRAGTSGRSEQFF
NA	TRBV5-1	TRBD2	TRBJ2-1	TGCGCCAGCAGCTTGTCGGGGACTAGCGGGTACAATGAGCAGTTCTTC	CASSLSGTSGYNEQFF
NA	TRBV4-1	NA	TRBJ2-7	TGCGCCAGCAGCCAAGATTTGTTCGGAACAGGGTTAAGCTACGAGCAGTACTTC	CASSQDLFGTGLSYEQYF
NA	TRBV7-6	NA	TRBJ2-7	TGTGCCAGCAGCCCTGCCAGGGGGGCCTACGAGCAGTACTTC	CASSPARGAYEQYF
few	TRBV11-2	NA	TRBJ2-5	TGTGCCAGCAGCCAACAGGGATGGGTAGAGACCCAGTACTTC	CASSQQGWVETQYF
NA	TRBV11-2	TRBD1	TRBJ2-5	TGTGCCAGCAGCTTAGTCGCGACAGGGGAAGGGGTCGAGACCCAGTACTTC	CASSLVATGEGVETQYF
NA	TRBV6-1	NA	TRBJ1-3	TGTGCCAGCAGTATAAAGTCTCCTGGAAACACCATATATTTT	CASSIKSPGNTIYF
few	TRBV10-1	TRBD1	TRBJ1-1	TGCGCCAGCAGACCGGACAGGGGGCCGGGAACTGAAGCTTTCTTT	CASRPDRGPGTEAFF
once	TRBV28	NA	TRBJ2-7	TGTGCCAGCAGTCCTCGGGCGGGGTTTAAAAACGAGCAGTACTTC	CASSPRAGFKNEQYF
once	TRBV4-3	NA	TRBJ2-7	TGCGCCAGCAGCCAAGATTTCGGCAGCTCCTACGAGCAGTACTTC	CASSQDFGSSYEQYF
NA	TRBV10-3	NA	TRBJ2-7	TGTGCCATCAGTGAGTCGGGGGTTCCAACCCCCTACGAGCAGTACTTC	CAISESGVPTPYEQYF
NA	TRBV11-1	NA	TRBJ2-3	TGTGCCAGCAGCCCCCTAGCTAACATCGGGAATACGCAGTATTTT	CASSPLANIGNTQYF